The 10 T cell receptor beta chains presented below share a single source sample, sequenced in a study of OX40 agonist ivuxolimab in advanced cancers. Method: immunoSEQ multiplex PCR; TCRdb's copy keeps in-frame clones and lacks some. The table records about 45,000 clones, over 80% of them present only once. Sequenced material: CD4+ or CD8+ T cells sorted from blood, taken in a trial of the OX40 agonist ivuxolimab. The receptors were gathered from an adult with an advanced solid tumor such as melanoma, head and neck, liver or kidney cancer.

This sequence joins TRBV25-1 and TRBJ1-5; tentative D call: TRBD1 (5 bases). The V and J ends lost 4 bases and 0 bases respectively, with 7 bases between them. CDR3 size: 14 residues. Per the germline V gene, CDR1 is MGHDK and CDR2 is SYGVNS. CDR3 protein: CASSGQGSNQPQHF. In DNA form, the CDR3 reads TGTGCCAGCAGTGGGCAGGGTAGCAATCAGCCCCAGCATTTT.

This chain connects TRBV28 to TRBJ1-1; D gene ambiguous. Deletions cut 5 bases from V and 1 base from J, with 14 bases between. The germline CDR1 and CDR2 sequences are MDHEN and SYDVKM. The length of the CDR3 is 15 residues. CDR3: CASSPIGWANTEAFF. In DNA form, the CDR3 reads TGTGCCAGCAGTCCGATCGGTTGGGCGAACACTGAAGCTTTCTTT.

This chain connects TRBV9 to TRBJ2-3; D possibly corresponds to TRBD1 (6 bases). V was pared by 4 bases and J by 2 bases, with 14 bases between. The CDR3 loop spans 15 amino acids. From germline, CDR1 is SGDLS and CDR2 YYNGEE. DNA for the CDR3: TGTGCCAGCAGCCCAGGACAGTATTCCACAGATACGCAGTATTTT. This sequence encodes CASSPGQYSTDTQYF.

The chain uses TRBV5-4 and TRBJ2-1, with 9 bases identical to TRBD1. The CDR3 runs to 15 residues. Trimming removed 4 bases from V and 4 bases from J; junction bases left unmatched: 6. CDR1 is SGHNT and CDR2 is YYREEE in the germline V gene (reference sequence). Here the CDR3 reads CASSITGGGYNEQFF. The CDR3 bases are TGTGCCAGCAGCATTACAGGGGGCGGATACAATGAGCAGTTCTTC.

The chain carries TRBV6-5 and TRBJ2-7; 13 bases match TRBD2. Germline lookup yields CDR1 MNHEY and CDR2 SVGAGI. V was clipped by 8 bases and J by 5 bases; unmatched bases: 9. This CDR3 has 15 residues. The CDR3 sequence: CASGQLAGGLNEQYF. CDR3 coding DNA: TGTGCCAGCGGCCAACTAGCGGGAGGGCTTAACGAGCAGTACTTC.

This clone was counted a few times. The chain uses TRBV13 and TRBJ2-1, with D maybe TRBD2 (6 bases). Trimming cost V 5 bases and J 8 bases, with 25 bases left between them. The CDR3 length is 17 residues. Germline values: CDR1 PRHDT, CDR2 FYEKMQ (reference sequence). The DNA of the CDR3 is TGTGCCAGCAGCAAAGGGTCCGGGGGAGCCCTGATAGATGAGCAGTTCTTC. This encodes CASSKGSGGALIDEQFF.

The rearrangement uses TRBV9 and TRBJ2-5; no clear D. CDR3 length: 15 residues. CDR1 and CDR2 from the germline V gene are SGDLS and YYNGEE. V shed 4 bases and J shed 2 bases, with 15 bases lying between them. CDR3 sequence: CASSPQGGGQETQYF. The CDR3 nucleotides are TGTGCCAGCAGCCCCCAAGGTGGCGGACAAGAGACCCAGTACTTC.

The rearrangement uses TRBV6-5 and TRBJ1-1; a possible D gene is TRBD1 (6 bases). CDR1 and CDR2 from the germline V gene are MNHEY and SVGAGI. The V and J ends lost 2 bases and 5 bases respectively, with 12 bases between them. The length of the CDR3 is 14 residues. The CDR3 DNA reads TGTGCCAGCAGTTACCTCGACAGGATAACTGAAGCTTTCTTT. It yields the protein CASSYLDRITEAFF.

The genes are TRBV27 and TRBJ2-3; possible D gene TRBD2, 7 bases. This CDR3 contains 17 residues. Germline CDR1 is MNHEY and CDR2 is SMNVEV (reference sequence). The V gene lost 5 bases and the J gene lost 0 bases, with 18 bases spanning the gap. The CDR3 DNA reads TGTGCCAGCAGTACCCGGTCAGGGAGGGGGAGCACAGATACGCAGTATTTT. Encoded protein: CASSTRSGRGSTDTQYF.

This chain's CDR3 is CASSPTPSYEQYF. The CDR3 DNA sequence: TGTGCCAGCAGTCCGACACCTTCCTACGAGCAGTACTTC. V and J are TRBV6-6 and TRBJ2-7; no clear D. The length of the CDR3 is 13 residues. Germline-derived CDR1 and CDR2 are MNHNY and SVGAGI (reference sequence). Trimming left V 5 bases short and J 1 base short, with 9 bases between.